The 6 T cell receptor beta chains below come from one sample, sequenced in a study of cytomegalovirus exposure and HLA in healthy donors. PCR amplification relied on 60 Vbeta primers (plus 13 Jbeta primers). Only in-frame clones appear in the TCRdb table, and some are missing; sequencing was by immunoSEQ multiplex PCR. Among fewer than 200,000 clones listed, approximately 77% were seen once. Sequenced material: PBMCs. The source of these receptors is a male donor in good health and CMV-seronegative.

This chain joins TRBV12-5 and TRBJ1-3; no clear D gene. The length of the CDR3 is 16 residues. The V gene lost 5 bases and the J gene lost 4 bases, with 18 bases spanning the gap. Germline values: CDR1 LGHNT, CDR2 FRNRAP. The chain's CDR3 is CASGVPEVAGGNTIYF. As DNA, the CDR3 is TGTGCTAGTGGTGTACCAGAGGTCGCCGGGGGAAACACCATATATTTT.

The chain combines TRBV5-1 with TRBJ2-5; 8 bases line up with TRBD2. This CDR3 contains 16 residues. With 2 bases clipped from V and 2 bases from J, the junction kept 8 bases outside the gene matches. Germline lookup yields CDR1 SGHRS and CDR2 YFSETQ. CDR3 protein: CASSLGTSQGQETQYF. The CDR3 nucleotides are TGCGCCAGCAGCTTAGGGACTAGTCAGGGTCAAGAGACCCAGTACTTC.

V usage is TRBV5-4 and J usage is TRBJ2-7, with D possibly being TRBD1 (5 bases). From germline, CDR1 is SGHNT and CDR2 YYREEE (reference sequence). The ends were cut back, 6 bases at V and 3 bases at J, with 16 bases in the middle. The CDR3 length is 14 residues. The CDR3 loop is CASNMGPPGYEQYF. CDR3 sequence (DNA): TGTGCCAGCAACATGGGGCCCCCGGGCTACGAGCAGTACTTC. Full variable domain (outside the CDR3, taken from reference TRBV5-4 and TRBJ2-7): ETGVTQSPTHLIKTRGQQVTLRCSSQSGHNTVSWYQQALGQGPQFIFQYYREEENGRGNFPPRFSGLQFPNYSSELNVNALELDDSALYLCASNMGPPGYEQYFGPGTRLTVT.

The V call is TRBV11-3, the J call TRBJ2-7; D remains ambiguous. This CDR3 region has 14 residues. V shed 2 bases and J shed 2 bases, with 10 bases lying between them. CDR1 is SGHNT and CDR2 is YENEEA in the germline V gene. CDR3 in amino acids: CASSLRSNTYEQYF. The CDR3 DNA is TGTGCCAGCAGCTTACGGTCCAATACCTACGAGCAGTACTTC.

This chain links TRBV6-1 with TRBJ2-2, with a tentative D call TRBD2 (6 bases). With 4 bases removed from V and 8 bases from J, the gap between germline ends came to 14 bases. The CDR3 is made up of 14 amino acids. The germline V gene has CDR1 MNHNS and CDR2 SASEGT. The CDR3 DNA is TGTGCCAGCAGTGGACATGCGGGGCTGGGGGAGCTGTTTTTT. Protein product: CASSGHAGLGELFF.

This chain connects TRBV11-3 to TRBJ2-2, with 11 bases matching TRBD1. CDR1 and CDR2 from the germline V gene are SGHNT and YENEEA. V was pared by 2 bases and J by 8 bases, with 10 bases of the junction left unmatched. The CDR3 consists of 17 residues. The DNA of the CDR3 is TGTGCCAGCAGCTTAAGCCCGGGACAGGGGGGCGTTGGGGAGCTGTTTTTT. As protein: CASSLSPGQGGVGELFF.